This section outlines one T cell receptor (beta chain) sequence together with its context. Its antigen is not known. TCR alpha and TCR beta cDNA libraries carrying sample barcodes and UMIs came from 5'RACE with constant-segment primers. TCRdb used MiXCR to reprocess the 5' RACE reads, holding one entry per CDR3 protein. The table has roughly 140,000 distinct CDR3 sequences, 11% to 15% seen once; the top ten hold approximately 30%. These data come from a study of T-cell memory formation after mild COVID-19. The overall study: TCR clusters were mostly donor specific.

The germline V gene has CDR1 SEHNR and CDR2 FQNEAQ (reference sequence). The CDR3 is made up of 15 amino acids. V was pared by 5 bases and J by 3 bases, with 13 bases between. Findings and limits, study-wide: Later expanders leaned CD4+, whereas day 15 to 85 contracting clones were balanced CD4/CD8. The pre-infection memory compartment contained some responding clones, suggesting cross-reactive memory joined.

This rearrangement joins TRBV7-9 to TRBJ2-2, with D tentatively TRBD1 (5 bases). The source material was PBMCs or a T cell subset sorted from them (not recorded which). The TCR sequence derives from an adult woman who had mild COVID-19 (a few samples of this study predate the infection). Cell type and time point are not known. The CDR3 DNA reads TGTGCCAGCAGCCTATCCACAGGACACACCGGGGAGCTGTTTTTT. Its translation is CASSLSTGHTGELFF.